This T cell receptor (beta chain) was sequenced during a study of blood T cell repertoires in COVID-19. Overall study context: Acute and convalescent COVID-19 samples came from the United States, Italy and Spain. Nucleic acid was either cDNA or gDNA, and it came from T cells, B-cell-depleted T cells, or PBMCs.

V was clipped by 3 bases and J by 4 bases, with 9 bases between them. The CDR3 covers 13 residues. Germline CDR1 is KGHSH and CDR2 is LQKENI. Per the authors' pipeline: Amplification from reference gene primers served as the basis for estimated nucleated cell counts. Some clones are missing from TCRdb's copy, which holds only in-frame ones; the method was immunoSEQ multiplex PCR. The V and J calls and clone size are taken from that table; D and trimming were inferred from the DNA. This sample carries around 160,000 clones, around 81% of them seen once, and the ten largest clones take approximately 8.4%.

V usage is TRBV18 and J usage is TRBJ1-2, with D unresolved. Sequencing was done on a sample of peripheral blood. The receptor was isolated from a human donor with acute or convalescent COVID-19. The donor label of this sample is uncertain. CDR3 bases: TGTGCCAGCTCACCGAATCGGTTCTATGGCTACACCTTC. Protein sequence: CASSPNRFYGYTF.